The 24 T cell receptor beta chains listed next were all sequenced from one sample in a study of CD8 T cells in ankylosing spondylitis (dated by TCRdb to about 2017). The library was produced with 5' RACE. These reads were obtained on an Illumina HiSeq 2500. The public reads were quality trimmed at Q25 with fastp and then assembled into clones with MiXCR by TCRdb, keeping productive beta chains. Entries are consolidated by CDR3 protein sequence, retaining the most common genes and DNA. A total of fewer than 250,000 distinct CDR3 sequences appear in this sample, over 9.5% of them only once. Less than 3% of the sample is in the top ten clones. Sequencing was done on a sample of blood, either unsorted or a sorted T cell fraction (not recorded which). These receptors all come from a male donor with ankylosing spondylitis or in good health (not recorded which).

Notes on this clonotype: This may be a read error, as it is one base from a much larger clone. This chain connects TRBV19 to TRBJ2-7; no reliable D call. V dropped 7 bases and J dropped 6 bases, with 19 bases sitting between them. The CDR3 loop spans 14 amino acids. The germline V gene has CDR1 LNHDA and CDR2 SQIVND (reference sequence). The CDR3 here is CASTSTPETSEQYF. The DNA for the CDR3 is TGTGCCAGTACCTCGACGCCTGAGACCTCCGAGCAGTACTTC.

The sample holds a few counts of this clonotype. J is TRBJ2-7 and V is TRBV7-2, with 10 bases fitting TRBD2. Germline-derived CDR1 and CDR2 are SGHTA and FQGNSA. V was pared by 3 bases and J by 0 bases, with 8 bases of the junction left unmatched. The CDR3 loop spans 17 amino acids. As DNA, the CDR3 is TGTACCAGCAGCTTCGGACTAGCGGTTAAGAGCTCCTACGAGCAGTACTTC. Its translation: CTSSFGLAVKSSYEQYF.

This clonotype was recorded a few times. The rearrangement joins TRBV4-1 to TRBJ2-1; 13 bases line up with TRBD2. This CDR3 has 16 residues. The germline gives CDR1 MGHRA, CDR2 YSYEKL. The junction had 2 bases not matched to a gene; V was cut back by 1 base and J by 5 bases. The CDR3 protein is CASSQVGLAGHNEQFF. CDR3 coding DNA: TGCGCCAGCAGCCAAGTGGGACTAGCGGGGCACAATGAGCAGTTCTTC.

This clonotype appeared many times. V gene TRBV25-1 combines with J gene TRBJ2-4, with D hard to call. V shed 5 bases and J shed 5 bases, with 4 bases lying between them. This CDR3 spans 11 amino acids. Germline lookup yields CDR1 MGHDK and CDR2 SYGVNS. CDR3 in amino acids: CASSRENIQYF. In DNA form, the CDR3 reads TGTGCCAGCAGTAGGGAAAACATTCAGTACTTC.

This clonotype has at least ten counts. The CDR3 sequence: CASSEYRTALGETQYF. The CDR3 DNA follows: TGTGCCAGCAGTGAATATAGGACTGCCTTAGGGGAGACCCAGTACTTC. The V call is TRBV25-1, the J call TRBJ2-5; the D gene is possibly TRBD2 (5 bases). The germline gives CDR1 MGHDK, CDR2 SYGVNS. Trimming removed 0 bases from V and 5 bases from J, with 16 bases in between. The CDR3 extends over 16 amino acids.

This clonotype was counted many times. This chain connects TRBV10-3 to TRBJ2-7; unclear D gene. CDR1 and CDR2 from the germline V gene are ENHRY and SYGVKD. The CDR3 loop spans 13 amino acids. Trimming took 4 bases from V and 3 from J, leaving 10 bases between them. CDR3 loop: CAISARDVYEQYF. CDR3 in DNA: TGTGCCATCAGTGCCAGAGACGTCTACGAGCAGTACTTC.

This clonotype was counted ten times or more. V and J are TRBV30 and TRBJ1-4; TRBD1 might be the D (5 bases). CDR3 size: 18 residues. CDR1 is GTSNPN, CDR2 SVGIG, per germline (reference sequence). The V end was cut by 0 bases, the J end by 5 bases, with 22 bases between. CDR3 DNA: TGTGCCTGGAGTGTACAGTTTGGAATCAGGGCCGAGAATGAAAAACTGTTTTTT. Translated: CAWSVQFGIRAENEKLFF. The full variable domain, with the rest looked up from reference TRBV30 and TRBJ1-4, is SQTIHQWPATLVQPVGSPLSLECTVEGTSNPNLYWYRQAAGRGLQLLFYSVGIGQISSEVPQNLSASRPQDRQFILSSKKLLLSDSGFYLCAWSVQFGIRAENEKLFFGSGTQLSVL.

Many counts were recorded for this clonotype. The CDR3 nucleotides are TGTGCCAGCAGGCTGGGGACAGAAGCTTTCTTT. This sequence encodes CASRLGTEAFF. The chain links TRBV12-3 or TRBV12-4 to TRBJ1-1; D might be TRBD1 (6 bases). The germline V and J ends were trimmed by 6 bases and 8 bases, with 10 bases remaining between them. This CDR3 contains 11 residues.

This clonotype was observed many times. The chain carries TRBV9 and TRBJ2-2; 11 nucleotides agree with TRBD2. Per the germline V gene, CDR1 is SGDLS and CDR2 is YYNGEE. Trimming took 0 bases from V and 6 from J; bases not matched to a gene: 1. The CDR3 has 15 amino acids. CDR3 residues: CASSVVAGGPGELFF. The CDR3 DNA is TGTGCCAGCAGCGTAGTAGCGGGAGGGCCCGGGGAGCTGTTTTTT.

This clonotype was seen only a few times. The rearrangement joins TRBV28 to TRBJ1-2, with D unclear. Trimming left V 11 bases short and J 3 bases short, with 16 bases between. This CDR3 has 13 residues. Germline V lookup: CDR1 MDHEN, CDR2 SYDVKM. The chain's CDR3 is CAWSSGLHYGYTF. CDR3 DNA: TGTGCCTGGTCTTCGGGCCTCCACTATGGCTACACCTTC.

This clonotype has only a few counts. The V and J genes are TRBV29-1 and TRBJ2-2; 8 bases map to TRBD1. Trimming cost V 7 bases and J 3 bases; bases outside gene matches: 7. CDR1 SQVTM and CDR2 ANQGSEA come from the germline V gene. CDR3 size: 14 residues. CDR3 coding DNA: TGCAGCGCCGGACAGGGCGGGTACACCGGGGAGCTGTTTTTT. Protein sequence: CSAGQGGYTGELFF.

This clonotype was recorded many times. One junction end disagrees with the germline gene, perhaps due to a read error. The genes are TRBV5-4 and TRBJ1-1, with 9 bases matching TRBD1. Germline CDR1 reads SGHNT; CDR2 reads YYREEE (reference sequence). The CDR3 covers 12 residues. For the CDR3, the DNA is TGTGCCAGCAGCTTGTCCACAGGGGGCCAACACTTT. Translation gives CASSLSTGGQHF.

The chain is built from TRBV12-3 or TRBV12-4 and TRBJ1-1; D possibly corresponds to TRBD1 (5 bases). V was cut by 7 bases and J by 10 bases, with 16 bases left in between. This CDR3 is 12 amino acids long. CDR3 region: CASNRAGDVAFF. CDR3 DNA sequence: TGTGCCAGCAATCGAGCGGGGGATGTAGCTTTCTTT.

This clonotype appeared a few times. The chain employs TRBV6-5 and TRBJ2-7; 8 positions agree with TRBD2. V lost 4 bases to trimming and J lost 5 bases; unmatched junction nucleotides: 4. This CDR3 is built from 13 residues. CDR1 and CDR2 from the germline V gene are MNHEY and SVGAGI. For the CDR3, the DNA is TGTGCCAGCAGTTTGAACGGGAGGGACGAGCAGTACTTC. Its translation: CASSLNGRDEQYF.

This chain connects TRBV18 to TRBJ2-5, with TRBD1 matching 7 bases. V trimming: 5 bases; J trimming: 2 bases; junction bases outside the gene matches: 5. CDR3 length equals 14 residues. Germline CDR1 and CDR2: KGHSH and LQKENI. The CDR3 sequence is CASSTGQVQETQYF. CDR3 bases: TGTGCCAGCTCAACTGGACAGGTACAAGAGACCCAGTACTTC.

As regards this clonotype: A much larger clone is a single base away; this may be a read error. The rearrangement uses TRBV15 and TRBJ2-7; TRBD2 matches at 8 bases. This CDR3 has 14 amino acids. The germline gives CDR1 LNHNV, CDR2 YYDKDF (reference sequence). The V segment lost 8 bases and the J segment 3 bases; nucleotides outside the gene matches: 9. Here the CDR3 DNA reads TGTGCCACCGGCACCGGGGGGGGAGACTACGAGCAGTACTTC. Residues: CATGTGGGDYEQYF.

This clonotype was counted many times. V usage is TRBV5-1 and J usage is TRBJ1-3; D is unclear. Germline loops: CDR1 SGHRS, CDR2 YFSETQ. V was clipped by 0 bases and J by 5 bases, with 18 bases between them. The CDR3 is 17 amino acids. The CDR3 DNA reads TGCGCCAGCAGCTTGGGAGGCAGGAAGCCGGCCCGAAACACCATATATTTT. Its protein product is CASSLGGRKPARNTIYF.

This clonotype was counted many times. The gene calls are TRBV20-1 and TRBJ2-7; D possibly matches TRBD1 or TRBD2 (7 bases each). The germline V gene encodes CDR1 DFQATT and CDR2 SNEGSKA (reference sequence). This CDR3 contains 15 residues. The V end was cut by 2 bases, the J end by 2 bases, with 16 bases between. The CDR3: CSARPTGRGAYEQYF. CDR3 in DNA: TGCAGTGCTAGACCGACAGGGAGGGGGGCCTACGAGCAGTACTTC.

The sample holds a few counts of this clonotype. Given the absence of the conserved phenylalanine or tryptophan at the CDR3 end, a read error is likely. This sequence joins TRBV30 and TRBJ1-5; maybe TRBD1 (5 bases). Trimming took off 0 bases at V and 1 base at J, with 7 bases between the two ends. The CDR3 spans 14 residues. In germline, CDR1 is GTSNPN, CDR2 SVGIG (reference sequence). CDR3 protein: CAWSVGDSNQPQHS. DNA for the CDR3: TGTGCCTGGAGTGTAGGGGACAGCAATCAGCCCCAGCATTCT.

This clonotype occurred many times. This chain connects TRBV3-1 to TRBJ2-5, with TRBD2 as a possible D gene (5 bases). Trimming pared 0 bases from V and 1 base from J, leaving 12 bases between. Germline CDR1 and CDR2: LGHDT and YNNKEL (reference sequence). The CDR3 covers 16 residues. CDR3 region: CASSQELGSGQETQYF. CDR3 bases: TGTGCCAGCAGCCAAGAACTTGGGAGCGGCCAAGAGACCCAGTACTTC.

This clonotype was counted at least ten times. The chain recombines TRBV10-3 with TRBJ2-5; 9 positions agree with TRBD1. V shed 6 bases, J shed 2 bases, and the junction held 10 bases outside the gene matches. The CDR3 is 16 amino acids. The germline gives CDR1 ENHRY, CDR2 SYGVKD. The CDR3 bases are TGTGCCATCAGCTTCCGGGACAGGGAACCTCAAGAGACCCAGTACTTC. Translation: CAISFRDREPQETQYF.

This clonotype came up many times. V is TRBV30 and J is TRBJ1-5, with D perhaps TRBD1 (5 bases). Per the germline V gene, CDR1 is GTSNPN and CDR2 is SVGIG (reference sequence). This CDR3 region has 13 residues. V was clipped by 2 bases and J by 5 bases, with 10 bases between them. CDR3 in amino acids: CAWSSQGDQPQHF. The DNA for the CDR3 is TGTGCCTGGAGTTCCCAGGGAGATCAGCCCCAGCATTTT.

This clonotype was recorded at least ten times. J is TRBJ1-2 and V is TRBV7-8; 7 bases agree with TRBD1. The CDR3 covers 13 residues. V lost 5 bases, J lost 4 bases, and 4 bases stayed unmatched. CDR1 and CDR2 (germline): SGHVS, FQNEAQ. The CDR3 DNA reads TGTGCCAGCAGCATTAGACAGGGCTATGGCTACACCTTC. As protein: CASSIRQGYGYTF.

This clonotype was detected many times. The CDR3 bases are TGTGCCATCAGTGAAGGGACAGGGGGTTCACCCCTCCACTTT. It is translated as CAISEGTGGSPLHF. The gene calls are TRBV10-3 and TRBJ1-6; TRBD1 matches at 11 bases. The CDR3 consists of 14 residues. The ends lost 3 bases at V and 9 bases at J; junction bases unmatched: 1. The germline V gene has CDR1 ENHRY and CDR2 SYGVKD.